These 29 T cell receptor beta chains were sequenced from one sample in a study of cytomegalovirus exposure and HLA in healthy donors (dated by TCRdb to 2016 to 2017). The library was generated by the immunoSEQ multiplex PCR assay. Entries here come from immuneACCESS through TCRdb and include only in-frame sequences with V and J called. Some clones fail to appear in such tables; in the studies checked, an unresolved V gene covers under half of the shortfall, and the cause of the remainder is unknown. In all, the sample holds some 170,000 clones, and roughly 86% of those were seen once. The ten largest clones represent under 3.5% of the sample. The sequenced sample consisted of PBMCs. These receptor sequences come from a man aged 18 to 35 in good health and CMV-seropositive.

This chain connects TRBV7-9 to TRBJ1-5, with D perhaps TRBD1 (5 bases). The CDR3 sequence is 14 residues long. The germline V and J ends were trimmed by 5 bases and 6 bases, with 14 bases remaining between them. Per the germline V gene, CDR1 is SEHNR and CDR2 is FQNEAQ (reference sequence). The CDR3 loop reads CASSRAGVSQPQHF. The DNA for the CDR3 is TGTGCCAGCAGCAGGGCGGGGGTTTCTCAGCCCCAGCATTTT. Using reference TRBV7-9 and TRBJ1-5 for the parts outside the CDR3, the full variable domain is DTGVSQNPRHKITKRGQNVTFRCDPISEHNRLYWYRQTLGQGPEFLTYFQNEAQLEKSRLLSDRFSAERPKGSFSTLEIQRTEQGDSAMYLCASSRAGVSQPQHFGDGTRLSIL.

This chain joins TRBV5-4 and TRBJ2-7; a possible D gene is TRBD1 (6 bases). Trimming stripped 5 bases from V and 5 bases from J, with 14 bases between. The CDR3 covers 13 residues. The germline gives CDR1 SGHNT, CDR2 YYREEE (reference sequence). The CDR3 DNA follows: TGTGCCAGCAGGGGACACCCCTCGGACGAGCAGTACTTC. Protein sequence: CASRGHPSDEQYF.

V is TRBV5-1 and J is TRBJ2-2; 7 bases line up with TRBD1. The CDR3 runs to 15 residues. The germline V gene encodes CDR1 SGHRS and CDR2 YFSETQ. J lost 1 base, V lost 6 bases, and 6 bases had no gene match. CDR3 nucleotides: TGCGCCAGCACAGACAGGGTTCAGAACACCGGGGAGCTGTTTTTT. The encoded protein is CASTDRVQNTGELFF.

The CDR3 is CASSADQGFNYGYTF. CDR3 nucleotides: TGTGCCAGCAGCGCGGACCAGGGGTTCAACTATGGCTACACCTTC. V gene TRBV9 combines with J gene TRBJ1-2; a weak D match, TRBD1 (6 bases). Trimming shortened V by 3 bases and J by 2 bases, and 14 bases separated the two germline ends. Germline CDR1 SGDLS, CDR2 YYNGEE. The CDR3 sequence is 15 residues long.

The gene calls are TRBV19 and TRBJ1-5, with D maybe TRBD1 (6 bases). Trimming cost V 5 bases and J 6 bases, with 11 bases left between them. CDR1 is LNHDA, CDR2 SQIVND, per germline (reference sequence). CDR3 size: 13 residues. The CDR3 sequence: CASSSGHFQPQHF. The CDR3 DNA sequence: TGTGCCAGTAGTTCGGGACATTTTCAGCCCCAGCATTTT. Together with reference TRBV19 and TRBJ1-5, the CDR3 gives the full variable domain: DGGITQSPKYLFRKEGQNVTLSCEQNLNHDAMYWYRQDPGQGLRLIYYSQIVNDFQKGDIAEGYSVSREKKESFPLTVTSAQKNPTAFYLCASSSGHFQPQHFGDGTRLSIL.

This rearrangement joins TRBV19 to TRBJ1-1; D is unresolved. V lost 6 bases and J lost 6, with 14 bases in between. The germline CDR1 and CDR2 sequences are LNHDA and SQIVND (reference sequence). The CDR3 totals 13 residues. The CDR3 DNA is TGTGCCAGTAGGCCCCGAGAGGTTTCTGAAGCTTTCTTT. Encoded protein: CASRPREVSEAFF.

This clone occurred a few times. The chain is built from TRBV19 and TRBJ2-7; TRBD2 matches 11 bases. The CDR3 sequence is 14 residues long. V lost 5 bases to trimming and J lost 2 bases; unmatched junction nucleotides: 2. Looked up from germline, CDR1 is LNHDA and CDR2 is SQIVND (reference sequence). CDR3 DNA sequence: TGTGCCAGTAGTTCGGGACTAGCGGCCTACGAGCAGTACTTC. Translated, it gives CASSSGLAAYEQYF.

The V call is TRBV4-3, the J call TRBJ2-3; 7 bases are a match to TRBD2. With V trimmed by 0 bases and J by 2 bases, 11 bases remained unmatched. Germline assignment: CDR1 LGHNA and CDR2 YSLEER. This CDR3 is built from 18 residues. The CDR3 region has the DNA TGCGCCAGCAGCCAAGAAGTAACTAGCGCAATTAACACAGATACGCAGTATTTT. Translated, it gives CASSQEVTSAINTDTQYF.

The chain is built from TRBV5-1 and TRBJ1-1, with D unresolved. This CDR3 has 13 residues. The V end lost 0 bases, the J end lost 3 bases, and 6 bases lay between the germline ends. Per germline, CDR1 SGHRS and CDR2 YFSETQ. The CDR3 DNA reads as TGCGCCAGCAGCTTGGGAGGGCACACTGAAGCTTTCTTT. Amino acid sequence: CASSLGGHTEAFF.

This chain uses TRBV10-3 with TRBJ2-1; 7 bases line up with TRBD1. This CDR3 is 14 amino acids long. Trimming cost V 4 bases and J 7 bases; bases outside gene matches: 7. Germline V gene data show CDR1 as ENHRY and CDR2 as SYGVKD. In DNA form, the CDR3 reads TGTGCCATCAGTGCGCCAGGGGGTCTTAATGAGCAGTTCTTC. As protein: CAISAPGGLNEQFF.

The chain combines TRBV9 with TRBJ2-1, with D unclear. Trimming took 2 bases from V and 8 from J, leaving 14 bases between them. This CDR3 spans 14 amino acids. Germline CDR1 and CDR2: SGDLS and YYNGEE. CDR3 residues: CASSVSRARDEQFF. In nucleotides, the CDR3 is TGTGCCAGCAGCGTCTCCCGTGCCCGGGATGAGCAGTTCTTC.

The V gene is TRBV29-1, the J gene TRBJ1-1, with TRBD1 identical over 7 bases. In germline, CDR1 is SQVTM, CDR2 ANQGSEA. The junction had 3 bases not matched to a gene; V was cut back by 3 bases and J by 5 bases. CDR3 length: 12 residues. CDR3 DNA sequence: TGCAGCGTTGAGTGGGGACAGACTGAAGCTTTCTTT. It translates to CSVEWGQTEAFF. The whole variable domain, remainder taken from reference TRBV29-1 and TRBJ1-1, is SAVISQKPSRDICQRGTSLTIQCQVDSQVTMMFWYRQQPGQSLTLIATANQGSEATYESGFVIDKFPISRPNLTFSTLTVSNMSPEDSSIYLCSVEWGQTEAFFGQGTRLTVV.

The CDR3 loop is CATSQGGRNQPQHF. The CDR3 coding sequence is TGTGCCACTTCCCAGGGGGGCCGCAATCAGCCCCAGCATTTT. This sequence joins TRBV5-4 and TRBJ1-5, with 7 nucleotides matching TRBD1. The germline gives CDR1 SGHNT, CDR2 YYREEE (reference sequence). This CDR3 contains 14 residues. Trimming took 9 bases from V and 2 from J; bases not matched to a gene: 8.

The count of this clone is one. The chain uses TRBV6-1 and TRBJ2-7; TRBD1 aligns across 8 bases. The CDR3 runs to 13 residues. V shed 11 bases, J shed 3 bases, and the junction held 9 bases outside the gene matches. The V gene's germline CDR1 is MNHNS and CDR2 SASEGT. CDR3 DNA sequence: TGTGCCTCTCGACAGGGGATCCTCTACGAGCAGTACTTC. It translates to CASRQGILYEQYF.

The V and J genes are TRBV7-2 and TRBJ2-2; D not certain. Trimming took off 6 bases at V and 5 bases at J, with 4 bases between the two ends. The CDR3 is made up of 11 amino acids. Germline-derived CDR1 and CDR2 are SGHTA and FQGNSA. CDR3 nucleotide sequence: TGTGCCAGCAGTCTAACCGGGGAGCTGTTTTTT. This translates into CASSLTGELFF.

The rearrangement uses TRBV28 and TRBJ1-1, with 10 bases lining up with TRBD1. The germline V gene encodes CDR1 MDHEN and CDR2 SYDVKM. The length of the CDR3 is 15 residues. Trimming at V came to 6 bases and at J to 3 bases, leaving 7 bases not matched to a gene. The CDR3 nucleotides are TGTGCCAGCAGGAACGCCGGGACAGGGGACACTGAAGCTTTCTTT. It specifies CASRNAGTGDTEAFF.

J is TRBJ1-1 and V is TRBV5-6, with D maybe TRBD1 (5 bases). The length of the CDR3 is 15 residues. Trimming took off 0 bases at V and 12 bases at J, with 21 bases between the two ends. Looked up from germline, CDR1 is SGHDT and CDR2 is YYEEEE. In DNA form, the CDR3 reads TGTGCCAGCAGCTTGGATGAGGAGGGGCTGCTGAGCCCTTTCTTT. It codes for CASSLDEEGLLSPFF.

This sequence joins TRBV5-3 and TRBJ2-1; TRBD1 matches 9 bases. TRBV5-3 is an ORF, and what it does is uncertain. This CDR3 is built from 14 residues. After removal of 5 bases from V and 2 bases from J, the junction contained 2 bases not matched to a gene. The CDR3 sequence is CARSWDRAYNEQFF. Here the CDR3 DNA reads TGTGCCAGAAGTTGGGACAGGGCCTACAATGAGCAGTTCTTC.

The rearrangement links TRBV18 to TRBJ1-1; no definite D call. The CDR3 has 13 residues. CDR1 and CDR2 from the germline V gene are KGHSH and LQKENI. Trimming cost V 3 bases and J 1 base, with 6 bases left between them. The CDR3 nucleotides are TGTGCCAGCTCACCGGCCCAGAACACTGAAGCTTTCTTT. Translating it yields CASSPAQNTEAFF.

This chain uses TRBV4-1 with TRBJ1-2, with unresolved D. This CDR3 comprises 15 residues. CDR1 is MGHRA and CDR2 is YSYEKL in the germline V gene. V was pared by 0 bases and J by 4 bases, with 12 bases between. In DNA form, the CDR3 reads TGCGCCAGCAGCCAAGAACCAGGCATTATCTATGGCTACACCTTC. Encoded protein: CASSQEPGIIYGYTF.

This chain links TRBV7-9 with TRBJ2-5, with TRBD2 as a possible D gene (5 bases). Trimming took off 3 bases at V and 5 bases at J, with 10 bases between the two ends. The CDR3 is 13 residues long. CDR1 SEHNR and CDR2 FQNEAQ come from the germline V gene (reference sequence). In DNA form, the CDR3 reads TGTGCCAGCAGCTTTACTAGTCGTGAGACCCAGTACTTC. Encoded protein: CASSFTSRETQYF.

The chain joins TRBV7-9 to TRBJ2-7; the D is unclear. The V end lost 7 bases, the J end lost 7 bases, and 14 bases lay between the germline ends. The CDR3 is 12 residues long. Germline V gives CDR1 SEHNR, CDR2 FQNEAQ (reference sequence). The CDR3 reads CASTKGAREQYF. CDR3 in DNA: TGTGCCAGCACCAAAGGAGCGAGGGAGCAGTACTTC.

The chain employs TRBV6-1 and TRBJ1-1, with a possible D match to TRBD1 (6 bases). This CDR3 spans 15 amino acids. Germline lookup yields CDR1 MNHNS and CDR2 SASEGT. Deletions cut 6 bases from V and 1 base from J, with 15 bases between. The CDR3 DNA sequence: TGTGCCAGCAGGTTGGCCTTGGGGGCGAACACTGAAGCTTTCTTT. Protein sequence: CASRLALGANTEAFF.

CDR3 amino acids: CASSYWGGRSDTQYF. DNA of the CDR3: TGTGCCAGCAGTTACTGGGGGGGCCGGTCAGATACGCAGTATTTT. The rearrangement uses TRBV6-5 and TRBJ2-3; possibly TRBD2 for D (7 bases). Trimming pared 1 base from V and 4 bases from J, leaving 12 bases between. The germline gives CDR1 MNHEY, CDR2 SVGAGI. The CDR3 loop spans 15 amino acids.

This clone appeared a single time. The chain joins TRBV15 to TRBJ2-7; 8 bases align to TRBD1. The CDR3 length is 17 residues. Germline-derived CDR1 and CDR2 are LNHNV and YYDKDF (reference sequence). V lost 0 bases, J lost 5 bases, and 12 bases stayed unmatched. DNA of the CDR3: TGTGCCACCAGCAGAGATCGTTCAGGGGGCCCAACTAACGAGCAGTACTTC. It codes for CATSRDRSGGPTNEQYF.

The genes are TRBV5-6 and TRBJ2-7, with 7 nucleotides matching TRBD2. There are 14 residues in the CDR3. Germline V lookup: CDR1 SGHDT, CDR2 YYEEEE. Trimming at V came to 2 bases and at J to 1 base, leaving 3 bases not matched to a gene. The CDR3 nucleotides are TGTGCCAGCAGCTTTGGCGGGGGATCCTACGAGCAGTACTTC. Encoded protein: CASSFGGGSYEQYF.

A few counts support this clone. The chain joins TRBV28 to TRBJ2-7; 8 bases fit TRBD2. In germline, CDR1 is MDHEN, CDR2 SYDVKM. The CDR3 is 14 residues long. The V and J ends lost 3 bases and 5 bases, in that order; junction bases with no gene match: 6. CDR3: CASSFGREVHEQYF. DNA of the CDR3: TGTGCCAGCAGTTTTGGGCGGGAGGTCCACGAGCAGTACTTC.

The CDR3 region is CASRRDYSNQPQHF. The DNA of the CDR3 is TGTGCCAGTAGGCGGGACTATAGCAATCAGCCCCAGCATTTT. J is TRBJ1-5 and V is TRBV19; TRBD1 might be the D (5 bases). V lost 6 bases, J lost 0 bases, and 9 bases lay in between. This CDR3 spans 14 amino acids. Germline loops: CDR1 LNHDA, CDR2 SQIVND (reference sequence). The entire variable domain, with the rest obtained from reference TRBV19 and TRBJ1-5, is as follows: DGGITQSPKYLFRKEGQNVTLSCEQNLNHDAMYWYRQDPGQGLRLIYYSQIVNDFQKGDIAEGYSVSREKKESFPLTVTSAQKNPTAFYLCASRRDYSNQPQHFGDGTRLSIL.

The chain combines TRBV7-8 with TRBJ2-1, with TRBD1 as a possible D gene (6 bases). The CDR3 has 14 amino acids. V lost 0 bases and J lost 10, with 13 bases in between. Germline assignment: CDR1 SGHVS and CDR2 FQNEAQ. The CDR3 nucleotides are TGTGCCAGCAGCTTAGCCCCCAGGGGATCCGAGCAGTTCTTC. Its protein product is CASSLAPRGSEQFF.